The rows below give T cell receptor beta chains drawn from one sample of a study of blood T cell repertoires in COVID-19. Method: immunoSEQ multiplex PCR; TCRdb's copy keeps in-frame clones and lacks some. The sample carries around 63,000 clones, over 75% recorded once. The source material was peripheral blood. All receptors come from a woman between 55 and 75 years old with COVID-19, enrolled during active disease. The CDR3 runs from the conserved cysteine through the conserved F or W. Each record gives: J gene, V gene, D gene, clone size, CDR3 DNA, CDR3 protein. A D gene is named only where the DNA matches it firmly. The size field is filled for only some rows; it gives once, few, many or a size class.

>TRBJ1-4|TRBV12-3/TRBV12-4|NA|NA
TGTGCCAGCAGTCCTAGGAACGAAAAACTGTTTTTT
CASSPRNEKLFF
>TRBJ1-5|TRBV12-3/TRBV12-4|NA|NA
TGTGCCAGCAGTTTTAACGGGGATCAGCCCCAGCATTTT
CASSFNGDQPQHF
>TRBJ1-2|TRBV7-2|TRBD1|NA
TGTGCCAGCAGCGCGGACAGGGCGTCGTATGGCTACACCTTC
CASSADRASYGYTF
>TRBJ2-6|TRBV5-1|TRBD1|NA
TGCGCCAGCACCTTAGGAAGGCGGACAGGGCTTGGGGCCAACGTCCTGACTTTC
CASTLGRRTGLGANVLTF
>TRBJ2-7|TRBV28|TRBD2|NA
TGTGCCAGCAGTCTAGCGGGACCATACGAGCAGTACTTC
CASSLAGPYEQYF
>TRBJ2-7|TRBV24-1|TRBD1|NA
TGTGCCACCAGTGTTCCAGGGGGACCGTTCTCCTACGAGCAGTACTTC
CATSVPGGPFSYEQYF
>TRBJ2-5|TRBV11-3|NA|NA
TGTGCCAGCTCCACCTCGGAGGTCAAATTAGCTCAAGAGACCCAGTACTTC
CASSTSEVKLAQETQYF
>TRBJ2-2|TRBV19|TRBD2|NA
TGTGCCAGTAGAGGGCTAGCGGGAGCCACGAACACCGGGGAGCTGTTTTTT
CASRGLAGATNTGELFF
>TRBJ1-1|TRBV9|NA|NA
TGTGCCAGCAGCGTTTTTGGGGGGAAGGGTACTGAAGCTTTCTTT
CASSVFGGKGTEAFF
>TRBJ2-7|TRBV7-2|NA|NA
TGTGCCAGCAGGCCAGGAGGGGGGGGCTCCTACGAGCAGTACTTC
CASRPGGGGSYEQYF
>TRBJ2-2|TRBV19|NA|once
TGTGCCAGTAGTATAAAGGGGCCCAGTAACACCGGGGAGCTGTTTTTT
CASSIKGPSNTGELFF
>TRBJ1-1|TRBV19|TRBD1|NA
TGTGCCAGTAGTCCCGACAGGGCCGCTGAAGCTTTCTTT
CASSPDRAAEAFF
>TRBJ2-7|TRBV6-5|TRBD2|NA
TGTGCCAGCAGATCGATAGGTAGCGGGAGATACGAGCAGTACTTC
CASRSIGSGRYEQYF
>TRBJ2-2|TRBV5-1|NA|NA
TGCGCCAGCAGCCCGGGGGGCTCGAACACCGGGGAGCTGTTTTTT
CASSPGGSNTGELFF
>TRBJ2-1|TRBV19|TRBD1|NA
TGTGCCAGTAGTGTCCGGGGGACAGGGGGCGCCTCCTACAATGAGCAGTTCTTC
CASSVRGTGGASYNEQFF
>TRBJ2-7|TRBV5-1|TRBD1|NA
TGCGCCAGCAGCCCGGGAGACAGGGGGAGCTCCTACGAGCAGTACTTC
CASSPGDRGSSYEQYF
>TRBJ2-5|TRBV19|TRBD2|NA
TGTGCCAGTAGTATGAGTTTTAGCGGGAGAGAGACCCAGTACTTC
CASSMSFSGRETQYF
>TRBJ2-5|TRBV11-3|TRBD1|NA
TGTGCCAGCAGCAGACAGGGAAAAGGGGAGACCCAGTACTTC
CASSRQGKGETQYF
>TRBJ1-1|TRBV6-4|NA|NA
TGTGCCAGCAGTCTGCCTCTGAAACGGTTCGACACTGAAGCTTTCTTT
CASSLPLKRFDTEAFF
>TRBJ2-7|TRBV19|TRBD1|NA
TGTGCCAGTAGTAGGGGGACAGGGGTCTCCTACGAGCAGTACTTC
CASSRGTGVSYEQYF
>TRBJ2-1|TRBV6-6|TRBD1|NA
TGTGCCAGCAGTCCCCTCAGGGGGCCGGGCAATGAGCAGTTCTTC
CASSPLRGPGNEQFF
>TRBJ1-5|TRBV24-1|NA|NA
TGTGCCACCAGTGATGGGCGCCAGGGTCGGAATCAGCCCCAGCATTTT
CATSDGRQGRNQPQHF
>TRBJ2-2|TRBV15|NA|NA
TGTGCCACCAGCAGACAGAACACCGGGGAGCTGTTTTTT
CATSRQNTGELFF
>TRBJ1-5|TRBV25-1|NA|NA
TGTGCCAGCAGTGGGGGGGGCCGTTCGTCCCAGCATTTT
CASSGGGRSSQHF
>TRBJ1-6|TRBV2|NA|NA
TGTGCCAGCAGTGTGAAGCGAGTATTGGATTCACCCCTCCACTTT
CASSVKRVLDSPLHF
>TRBJ1-3|TRBV3-1/TRBV3-2|TRBD1|NA
TGTGCCAGCAGCCAGTTGACAGGGGGATCCCCTGGAAACACCATATATTTT
CASSQLTGGSPGNTIYF
>TRBJ2-3|TRBV11-3|TRBD2|NA
TGTGCCACCTCACTAGCGCAGAGCACAGATACGCAGTATTTT
CATSLAQSTDTQYF
>TRBJ2-7|TRBV19|TRBD2|NA
TGTGCCACCCTGGGGGGGGGCTACGAGCAGTACTTC
CATLGGGYEQYF
>TRBJ1-4|TRBV6-5|NA|NA
TGTGCCAGCAGTAGTACCTGGGGGGTTAATGAAAAACTGTTTTTT
CASSSTWGVNEKLFF
>TRBJ2-3|TRBV28|TRBD2|NA
TGTGCCAGCAGTTTATTAGCGGGTACTGGGATAGATACGCAGTATTTT
CASSLLAGTGIDTQYF
>TRBJ1-1|TRBV19|NA|NA
TGTGCCAGCCAAATAGCAGGGGCTGAGGCTTTCTTT
CASQIAGAEAFF
>TRBJ1-1|TRBV18|NA|NA
TGTGCCAGCTCACCAGCCCGAGGGAACACTGAAGCTTTCTTT
CASSPARGNTEAFF
>TRBJ2-1|TRBV24-1|TRBD1|NA
TGTGCCACCCATCCGGGACAGGGGTCCAATGAGCAGTTCTTC
CATHPGQGSNEQFF
>TRBJ2-1|TRBV2|NA|once
TGTGCCAGCAGTGAATGGAGTAGGAATGAGCAGTTCTTC
CASSEWSRNEQFF
>TRBJ1-2|TRBV27|NA|NA
TGTGCCAGCATGCCCTCCCCGGGGGTTGACTATGGCTACACCTTC
CASMPSPGVDYGYTF
>TRBJ2-3|TRBV15|NA|NA
TGTGCCACCAGCAGGTTGGGGGGATATACGCAGTATTTT
CATSRLGGYTQYF
>TRBJ2-4|TRBV19|NA|once
TGTGCCAGTAGCCCCCAGACAGGAGCCAAAAACATTCAGTACTTC
CASSPQTGAKNIQYF
>TRBJ1-2|TRBV2|TRBD1|NA
TGTGCCAGCAGCTTAACCACCGGGACAGCCTATGGCTACACCTTC
CASSLTTGTAYGYTF
>TRBJ1-1|TRBV12-3/TRBV12-4|NA|NA
TGTGCCAGCAACCACGGTGTGACTGAAGCTTTCTTT
CASNHGVTEAFF
>TRBJ1-1|TRBV28|NA|NA
TGTGCCAGCAGCACCAGTGGCTTGAACACTGAAGCTTTCTTT
CASSTSGLNTEAFF
>TRBJ2-7|TRBV5-1|NA|NA
TGCGCCAGCAGCTTGGGAGACAACTCCTACGAGCAGTACTTC
CASSLGDNSYEQYF
>TRBJ2-7|TRBV5-1|NA|NA
TGCGCCAGCAGCTTAACTCTCTCCTACGAGCAGTACTTC
CASSLTLSYEQYF
>TRBJ1-6|TRBV7-2|NA|few
TGTGCCAGCAGCTTACGAGGACTTGATAATTCACCCCTCCACTTT
CASSLRGLDNSPLHF
>TRBJ2-5|TRBV15|NA|NA
TGTGCCACCAGCAGAGATCACAGGGCGGGGACCCAGTACTTC
CATSRDHRAGTQYF
>TRBJ2-7|TRBV5-6|TRBD2|NA
TGTGCCAGCAGCCCTTTAGCGGGAGGTCCGCGCGAGCAGTACTTC
CASSPLAGGPREQYF
>TRBJ2-2|TRBV19|TRBD1|NA
TGTGCCAGTAGTCGACAGGGGGCGGCCGGGGAGCTGTTTTTT
CASSRQGAAGELFF
>TRBJ2-1|TRBV5-6|TRBD1|NA
TGTGCCAGCAGCGTCGGACAGGGGCAACGGGGGGATGAGCAGTTCTTC
CASSVGQGQRGDEQFF
>TRBJ1-2|TRBV28|NA|NA
TGTGCCAGCAGTCTTGGTGTTTCGGACACCTATGGCTACACCTTC
CASSLGVSDTYGYTF
>TRBJ1-2|TRBV28|NA|NA
TGTGCCAGCAGTTCCGGGGTTGCTCGCTATGGCTACACCTTC
CASSSGVARYGYTF
>TRBJ1-2|TRBV6-5|NA|NA
TGTGCCAGCAGTTACTCGGTCGTCAGGGCCTATGGCTACACCTTC
CASSYSVVRAYGYTF
>TRBJ2-7|TRBV4-3|TRBD1|NA
TGCGCCAGCAGCCAAGAACAGGGGGGCTCCTACGAGCAGTACTTC
CASSQEQGGSYEQYF
>TRBJ1-2|TRBV6-2/TRBV6-3|NA|NA
TGTGCCAGCAGTTACTCAATGAGAGGCTACACCTTC
CASSYSMRGYTF
>TRBJ2-2|TRBV5-1|TRBD1|NA
TGCGCCAGCAAGTTGGGAGACAGGGCGGAAACCGGGGAGCTGTTTTTT
CASKLGDRAETGELFF
>TRBJ1-2|TRBV4-1|NA|NA
TGCGCCAGCAGCCAAGGGGCCCTTAGATTATATGGCTACACCTTC
CASSQGALRLYGYTF
>TRBJ2-7|TRBV4-2|NA|NA
TGTGCCAGCGGTCTTGGCGGTAGAACCAACTTC
CASGLGGRTNF
>TRBJ2-7|TRBV10-3|TRBD2|NA
TGTGCCATCAGTGAGAAGTGGGGGGGTGAAGGCTACGAGCAGTACTTC
CAISEKWGGEGYEQYF
>TRBJ2-1|TRBV28|NA|NA
TGTGCCAGCGGATTGTTGAGCCTTCGAGTTAGAGGGCAGTTCTTC
CASGLLSLRVRGQFF
>TRBJ1-2|TRBV4-3|TRBD1|NA
TGCGCCAGCAGCCAAGATTGGCTTAAACCCGGCAGGGGGGCCTATGGCTACACCTTC
CASSQDWLKPGRGAYGYTF
>TRBJ2-3|TRBV5-5|TRBD2|NA
TGTGCCAGCAGCCCGGAGGGGACTAGCGGGACGAGGGCAGATACGCAGTATTTT
CASSPEGTSGTRADTQYF
>TRBJ1-1|TRBV6-5|TRBD1|few
TGTGCCAGCAGGTACTACGCTGGGACAGACACTGAAGCTTTCTTT
CASRYYAGTDTEAFF